Below, 24 T cell receptor beta chains from the same sample are listed, as sequenced in a study of blood T cell repertoires in COVID-19. This table comes from immunoSEQ multiplex PCR, and its TCRdb copy is limited to in-frame clones, with some not included. The profile covers around 150,000 clones, with around 84% appearing a single time and 15% to 20% taken by the ten largest. The sequenced sample consisted of peripheral blood. The source is a woman of 80 years or more with acute or convalescent COVID-19.

The J gene is TRBJ2-1, the V gene TRBV21-1; TRBD2 is the table's D call, not checked against the DNA. TRBV21-1 is a documented pseudogene. This CDR3 spans 16 amino acids. The CDR3, as DNA: TGTGCCAGCAGCAAAGGTAGACGCGGGAGGGGTTATGAGCAGTTCTTC. Translated: CASSKGRRGRGYEQFF.

The genes are TRBV5-1 and TRBJ2-2; unclear D gene. This CDR3 has 12 amino acids. V was cut by 4 bases and J by 3 bases, with 4 bases left in between. Germline CDR1 reads SGHRS; CDR2 reads YFSETQ. CDR3 loop: CASSHYTGELFF. The CDR3 DNA reads TGCGCCAGCAGCCACTACACCGGGGAGCTGTTTTTT.

V and J are TRBV15 and TRBJ2-1; D is ambiguous. Looked up from germline, CDR1 is LNHNV and CDR2 is YYDKDF (reference sequence). Trimming left V 5 bases short and J 0 bases short, with 8 bases between. The length of the CDR3 is 14 residues. CDR3 loop: CATSLTGSYNEQFF. The CDR3 DNA reads as TGTGCCACCAGCTTAACCGGCTCCTACAATGAGCAGTTCTTC. The whole variable domain, remainder taken from reference TRBV15 and TRBJ2-1, is DAMVIQNPRYQVTQFGKPVTLSCSQTLNHNVMYWYQQKSSQAPKLLFHYYDKDFNNEADTPDNFQSRRPNTSFCFLDIRSPGLGDTAMYLCATSLTGSYNEQFFGPGTRLTVL.

The chain joins TRBV27 to TRBJ2-5, with TRBD1 matching 7 bases. The CDR3 is 15 amino acids. Germline-derived CDR1 and CDR2 are MNHEY and SMNVEV (reference sequence). V gave up 4 bases and J gave up 1 base; unmatched junction bases: 6. The CDR3 reads CASSSGQFFQETQYF. DNA of the CDR3: TGTGCCAGCAGTTCGGGACAGTTTTTCCAAGAGACCCAGTACTTC.

The chain is built from TRBV5-1 and TRBJ2-1, with a possible D match to TRBD2 (6 bases). Germline values: CDR1 SGHRS, CDR2 YFSETQ. This CDR3 spans 14 amino acids. Trimming took 1 base from V and 10 from J, leaving 15 bases between them. CDR3 amino acids: CASSLTAGGDEQFF. Written as DNA, the CDR3 is TGCGCCAGCAGCTTGACGGCCGGGGGAGACGAGCAGTTCTTC.

The chain couples TRBV13 to TRBJ2-7; tentative D call: TRBD2 (5 bases). CDR1 and CDR2 from the germline V gene are PRHDT and FYEKMQ (reference sequence). CDR3 length: 15 amino acids. Trimming shortened V by 0 bases and J by 2 bases, and 11 bases separated the two germline ends. CDR3 DNA sequence: TGTGCCAGCAGCTTAGGCCTAGCCCAGCCCTACGAGCAGTACTTC. It yields the protein CASSLGLAQPYEQYF.

The CDR3 loop is CASSFQAASYEQYF. The CDR3 bases are TGCGCCAGCAGCTTCCAGGCAGCCTCCTACGAGCAGTACTTC. The V and J genes are TRBV5-1 and TRBJ2-7; no clear D. CDR1 is SGHRS, CDR2 YFSETQ, per germline. V was cut by 2 bases and J by 0 bases, with 9 bases left in between. The CDR3 is 14 amino acids.

This clone was seen a handful of times. The chain is built from TRBV4-1 and TRBJ1-3; 9 positions agree with TRBD1. Germline-derived CDR1 and CDR2 are MGHRA and YSYEKL. CDR3 length: 14 residues. Germline trimming cut 7 bases from V and 3 bases from J; bases unmatched to any gene: 4. The CDR3 sequence: CASKQGAFGNTIYF. CDR3 in DNA: TGCGCCAGCAAACAGGGGGCGTTTGGAAACACCATATATTTT.

The genes are TRBV27 and TRBJ2-5, with D possibly TRBD1 on 6 matching bases. From germline, CDR1 is MNHEY and CDR2 SMNVEV (reference sequence). The CDR3 totals 16 residues. Trimming cost V 2 bases and J 2 bases, with 15 bases left between them. The CDR3 protein is CASSLDVRGPQETQYF. CDR3 coding DNA: TGTGCCAGCAGTTTAGACGTCAGGGGACCTCAAGAGACCCAGTACTTC.

This clone was seen once. V is TRBV2 and J is TRBJ1-5; D remains ambiguous. The germline V and J ends were trimmed by 4 bases and 0 bases, with 7 bases remaining between them. CDR3 length: 14 residues. CDR1 SNHLY and CDR2 FYNNEI come from the germline V gene. As DNA, the CDR3 is TGTGCCAGCAGTGGGCTTTTTAGCAATCAGCCCCAGCATTTT. This sequence encodes CASSGLFSNQPQHF.

The chain employs TRBV6-5 and TRBJ1-2, with a possible D match to TRBD1 (6 bases). Per germline, CDR1 MNHEY and CDR2 SVGAGI. This CDR3 contains 11 residues. The V end lost 4 bases, the J end lost 13 bases, and 13 bases lay between the germline ends. The CDR3 is CASSSAGQFTF. In nucleotides, the CDR3 is TGTGCCAGCAGTTCAGCAGGACAGTTCACCTTC.

The rearrangement joins TRBV3-1 (or the pseudogene TRBV3-2) to TRBJ2-1; unclear D gene. V was cut by 5 bases and J by 7 bases, with 6 bases left in between. Germline-derived CDR1 and CDR2 are LGHDT and YNNKEL (reference sequence). The CDR3 extends over 11 amino acids. DNA for the CDR3: TGTGCCAGCAGCTCACTAAATGAGCAGTTCTTC. Translated, it gives CASSSLNEQFF.

This chain uses TRBV6-6 with TRBJ2-6; D unresolved. This CDR3 comprises 12 residues. V lost 10 bases, J lost 3 bases, and 7 bases lay in between. The germline CDR1 and CDR2 sequences are MNHNY and SVGAGI (reference sequence). In DNA form, the CDR3 reads TGTGCCACCACGCGTGGGGCCAACGTCCTGACTTTC. Its protein is CATTRGANVLTF.

The genes are TRBV19 and TRBJ1-6; D is unclear. This CDR3 spans 14 amino acids. From germline, CDR1 is LNHDA and CDR2 SQIVND (reference sequence). V lost 5 bases and J 6 bases, leaving 11 bases between the germline ends. The CDR3, as DNA: TGTGCCAGTAGTCCCCGGGTTTCTAATTCACCCCTCCACTTT. Protein: CASSPRVSNSPLHF. The full variable domain, rest sourced from reference TRBV19 and TRBJ1-6, is DGGITQSPKYLFRKEGQNVTLSCEQNLNHDAMYWYRQDPGQGLRLIYYSQIVNDFQKGDIAEGYSVSREKKESFPLTVTSAQKNPTAFYLCASSPRVSNSPLHFGNGTRLTVT.

The table lists this clone with a few counts. The V and J genes are TRBV6-2 or TRBV6-3 and TRBJ1-2; D might be TRBD1 (5 bases). Germline V CDR1 and CDR2: MNHEY, SVGEGT. The V gene lost 2 bases and the J gene lost 3 bases, with 13 bases spanning the gap. This CDR3 region has 15 residues. This CDR3 reads CASSYPQERDYGYTF. The CDR3 region has the DNA TGTGCCAGCAGTTACCCACAGGAGAGAGACTATGGCTACACCTTC.

The chain recombines TRBV19 with TRBJ2-1, with D maybe TRBD1 (6 bases). The V end lost 5 bases, the J end lost 3 bases, and 14 bases lay between the germline ends. This CDR3 region has 15 residues. CDR1 is LNHDA, CDR2 SQIVND, per germline (reference sequence). Here the CDR3 DNA reads TGTGCCAGTAGTTTCCTCAGGGGAAGCTACAATGAGCAGTTCTTC. Translating it yields CASSFLRGSYNEQFF.

The CDR3 DNA is TGTGCCAGCAGCCGGGACAGATATACGCAGTATTTT. Translation gives CASSRDRYTQYF. The chain is built from TRBV7-2 and TRBJ2-3, with 7 bases that match TRBD1. Germline-derived CDR1 and CDR2 are SGHTA and FQGNSA. Trimming cost V 5 bases and J 7 bases; bases outside gene matches: 3. The CDR3 is made up of 12 amino acids.

The genes are TRBV4-1 and TRBJ1-1; 7 bases are shared with TRBD1. The CDR3 is made up of 15 amino acids. The germline V gene encodes CDR1 MGHRA and CDR2 YSYEKL. J gave up 7 bases and V 3 bases, and 11 bases lay outside the gene matches. The CDR3 nucleotides read TGCGCCAGCAGCCACGATAACAGGGGCGCGGGTGAAGCTTTCTTT. The encoded protein is CASSHDNRGAGEAFF.

The rearrangement links TRBV10-3 to TRBJ2-2; 13 positions match TRBD2. The CDR3 is made up of 17 amino acids. V shed 2 bases, J shed 4 bases, and the junction held 4 bases outside the gene matches. In germline, CDR1 is ENHRY, CDR2 SYGVKD. CDR3 nucleotides: TGTGCCATCAGTGAGAGGACTAGCGGGAGTGGCACCGGGGAGCTGTTTTTT. It is translated as CAISERTSGSGTGELFF.

The CDR3 spells CASSPGQGPTSEQYF. In nucleotides, the CDR3 is TGTGCCAGCAGCCCGGGACAGGGCCCGACCTCCGAGCAGTACTTC. The chain uses TRBV6-2 or TRBV6-3 and TRBJ2-7, with 9 bases aligning to TRBD1. V lost 6 bases to trimming and J lost 6 bases; unmatched junction nucleotides: 12. This CDR3 is 15 amino acids long. Germline values: CDR1 MNHEY, CDR2 SVGEGT.

The chain combines TRBV7-3 with TRBJ2-5; a possible D gene is TRBD2 (6 bases). The V and J ends lost 6 bases and 1 base respectively, with 9 bases between them. This CDR3 contains 13 residues. CDR1 and CDR2 (germline): SGHTA, FQGTGA. The CDR3 DNA is TGTGCCAGCAGTGCGGGGTTCCAAGAGACCCAGTACTTC. It codes for CASSAGFQETQYF.

The rearrangement uses TRBV3-1 (or the pseudogene TRBV3-2) and TRBJ2-1; TRBD2 matches 12 bases. Trimming cost V 4 bases and J 6 bases; bases outside gene matches: 4. The CDR3 length is 15 residues. CDR1 is LGHDT and CDR2 is YNNKEL in the germline V gene (reference sequence). The CDR3 DNA sequence: TGTGCCAGCAGCCGTCCACTAGCGGGAGGCAATGAGCAGTTCTTC. Encoded protein: CASSRPLAGGNEQFF.

The CDR3 reads CSEWQGLSTEAFF. CDR3 bases: TGCAGCGAATGGCAGGGGTTGTCAACTGAAGCTTTCTTT. The V and J genes are TRBV29-1 and TRBJ1-1; tentatively, D is TRBD1 (6 bases). V was cut by 7 bases and J by 5 bases, with 17 bases left in between. This CDR3 contains 13 residues. CDR1 and CDR2 (germline): SQVTM, ANQGSEA.

The chain is built from TRBV19 and TRBJ1-6; no clear D. Looked up from germline, CDR1 is LNHDA and CDR2 is SQIVND (reference sequence). This CDR3 comprises 14 residues. Trimming left V 3 bases short and J 10 bases short, with 13 bases between. The CDR3 sequence is CASSIVSDRSPLHF. The CDR3 region has the DNA TGTGCCAGTAGTATTGTTAGCGACCGGTCACCCCTCCACTTT. The full variable domain, rest sourced from reference TRBV19 and TRBJ1-6, is DGGITQSPKYLFRKEGQNVTLSCEQNLNHDAMYWYRQDPGQGLRLIYYSQIVNDFQKGDIAEGYSVSREKKESFPLTVTSAQKNPTAFYLCASSIVSDRSPLHFGNGTRLTVT.